This record looks at one TCR beta chain sequence and its context. CDR1 and CDR2 from the germline V gene are MNHEY and SVGAGI. CDR3 length: 13 amino acids. Trimming shortened V by 5 bases and J by 4 bases, and 11 bases separated the two germline ends. The data derive from a study of blood T cell repertoires in COVID-19. Study summary: Specimens from acute and convalescent COVID-19 originated in the United States, Italy and Spain.

Original data processing: How many nucleated cells were present was estimated from reference gene primer amplification. Method: immunoSEQ multiplex PCR; TCRdb's copy keeps in-frame clones and lacks some. V, J and clone size were drawn from that table, and D and trimming were deduced from the DNA. The sample lists about 41,000 clones, approximately 90% seen once, with around 4% in the top ten. This clonotype was sampled from a man in his 60s with acute or convalescent COVID-19. Sequencing was carried out using peripheral blood. The rearrangement joins TRBV6-5 to TRBJ1-2, with D possibly being TRBD1 (5 bases). The CDR3 region has the DNA TGTGCCAGCAGTATCGACAGTCTCTATGGCTACACCTTC. This encodes CASSIDSLYGYTF.